This T cell receptor (beta chain) was obtained from a study of early T cells in non-severe SARS-CoV-2 infection. This clonotype has a count of ten or more. Each CDR3 protein is one row after TCRdb ran MiXCR on the 5' RACE reads. Of about 21,000 distinct CDR3 sequences in the sample, about 5.7% were seen once. Germline CDR1 reads SGHVS; CDR2 reads FNYEAQ. There are 15 residues in the CDR3. Trimming shortened V by 1 base and J by 0 bases, and 8 bases separated the two germline ends. The rearrangement links TRBV7-6 to TRBJ2-3; D assignment may be TRBD1 or TRBD2 (5 bases each). The origin of this receptor is an adult who was a healthcare worker with PCR-confirmed SARS-CoV-2 infection or an uninfected control (not recorded which). The sequences come from whole blood, collected at baseline. This chain's CDR3 is CASSLDWGSTDTQYF. The CDR3, as DNA: TGTGCCAGCAGCTTAGATTGGGGGAGCACAGATACGCAGTATTTT.